This T cell receptor (beta chain) was captured by sequencing in a study of T cell repertoires and HLA-DP antigens. The wider study: In vitro CD4+ alloreactivity was against HeLa-presented HLA-DP.

This CDR3 has 15 residues. Germline CDR1 is SNHLY and CDR2 is FYNNEI. The V segment lost 4 bases and the J segment 5 bases; nucleotides outside the gene matches: 8. Broader study findings: Sorted CD137+ clonality was around 0.36 for both alloantigens, versus about 0.039 pre-culture. Previously undetected clones averaged around 39% and 49% against the two alleles respectively.

Produced via immunoSEQ multiplex PCR; TCRdb's table is partial and in-frame only. The sample carries about 110,000 clones, approximately 92% recorded once. This clone was counted a few times. Antigen specificity is unknown. Sequencing was performed on CD4+ T cells from PBMCs. This sequence originates from a woman aged 18-29 years in good health and CMV-seronegative. The chain is built from TRBV2 and TRBJ1-1, with 9 bases matching TRBD1. The CDR3 nucleotides are TGTGCCAGCAGTGCGTCGACAGGGGGTGGTACTGAAGCTTTCTTT. Protein product: CASSASTGGGTEAFF.